This TCR beta chain was recorded in a study of T cell changes during pregnancy in multiple sclerosis (dated by TCRdb to the late 2010s). A note on the overall study: Changes in the T cell repertoire over the course of pregnancy were examined in this study in women with multiple sclerosis.

The library came from the immunoSEQ multiplex PCR assay. TCRdb re-hosts the immuneACCESS table, in-frame sequences only. Its copies lack some clones; in the studies checked, an unresolved V gene accounts for under half of them, and the cause for the rest is not known. Recorded for this sample are approximately 93,000 clones; 91% of them occurred a single time. The biggest ten clones account for 1.5% to 2% of the sample. As regards this clone: What this receptor recognizes is not known. Base qualities are not provided; no much larger clone lies one nucleotide away.

The CDR3 goes from the cysteine to the phenylalanine over 16 residues. Only the CDR3 part of the read is kept: 48 bases, read in frame from the first base. The germline V gene sets CDR1 to MGHRA and CDR2 to YSYEKL. The germline ends are 13 bases apart after V is trimmed by 2 bases and J by 0 bases. The chain is assembled from TRBV4-1 and TRBJ1-2; D gene: possibly TRBD1, on 6 matching bases. The receptor was isolated from a female donor in good health, enrolled as a control in a pregnancy study. Sequencing was performed on peripheral blood, taken in the first trimester of pregnancy. The CDR3 protein sequence reads: CASSQTQTGANYGYTF. The base sequence is TGCGCCAGCAGCCAAACACAGACAGGAGCTAACTATGGCTACACCTTC.